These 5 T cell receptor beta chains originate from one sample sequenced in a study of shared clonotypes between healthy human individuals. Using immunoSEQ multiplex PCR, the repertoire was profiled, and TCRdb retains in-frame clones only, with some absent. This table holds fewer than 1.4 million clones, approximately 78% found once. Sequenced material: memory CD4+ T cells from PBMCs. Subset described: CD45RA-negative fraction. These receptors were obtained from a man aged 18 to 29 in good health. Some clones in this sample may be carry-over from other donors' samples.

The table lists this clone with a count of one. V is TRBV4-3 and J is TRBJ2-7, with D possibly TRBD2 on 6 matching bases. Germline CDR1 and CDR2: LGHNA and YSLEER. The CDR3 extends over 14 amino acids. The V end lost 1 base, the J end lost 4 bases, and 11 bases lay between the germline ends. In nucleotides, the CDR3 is TGCGCCAGCAGCCAAGTAGGAGGGCTTTACGAGCAGTACTTC. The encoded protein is CASSQVGGLYEQYF.

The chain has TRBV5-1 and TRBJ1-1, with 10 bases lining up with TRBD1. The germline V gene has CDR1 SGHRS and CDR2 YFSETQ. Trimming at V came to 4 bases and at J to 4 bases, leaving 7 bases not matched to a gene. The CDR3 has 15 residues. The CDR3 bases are TGCGCCAGCAGCAAGGGACAGGGGCTTTCCACTGAAGCTTTCTTT. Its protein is CASSKGQGLSTEAFF.

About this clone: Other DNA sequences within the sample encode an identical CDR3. The CDR3 reads CASSFGGTDTQYF. In DNA, the CDR3 is TGTGCCAGCAGCTTCGGAGGGACAGATACGCAGTATTTT. The V call is TRBV7-2, the J call TRBJ2-3; TRBD2 is a possible D gene (6 bases). V was cut by 3 bases and J by 3 bases, with 7 bases left in between. The length of the CDR3 is 13 residues. CDR1 and CDR2 (germline): SGHTA, FQGNSA.

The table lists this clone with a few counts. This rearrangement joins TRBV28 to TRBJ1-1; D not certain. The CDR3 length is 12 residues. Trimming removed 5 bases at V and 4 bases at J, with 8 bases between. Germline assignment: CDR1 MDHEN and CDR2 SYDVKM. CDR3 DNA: TGTGCCAGCAGTAAGAGCTTCACTGAAGCTTTCTTT. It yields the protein CASSKSFTEAFF.

This CDR3 reads CASSGDSYSYEQYF. CDR3 in DNA: TGTGCCAGCAGCGGGGACAGCTACTCCTACGAGCAGTACTTC. The chain recombines TRBV2 with TRBJ2-7; 7 bases align to TRBD1. CDR1 SNHLY and CDR2 FYNNEI come from the germline V gene. The CDR3 totals 14 residues. The V gene end was trimmed by 6 bases and the J gene end by 0 bases; junction bases not matched to a gene: 5.